The text below deals with one T cell receptor beta chain. Measured with immunoSEQ multiplex PCR; TCRdb has only the in-frame clones, and not every one. The sample includes fewer than 95,000 clones, 85% of them seen just once. The CDR3 covers 15 residues. Germline V gene sequence: CDR1 SGHRS, CDR2 YFSETQ. V was clipped by 2 bases and J by 1 base, with 10 bases between them. The data are from a study of control samples from healthy donors and cancer patients. Sequencing was done on a sample of blood. This clonotype was obtained from a woman between 35 and 50 years old in good health. The V call is TRBV5-1, the J call TRBJ2-4, with a tentative D call TRBD2 (6 bases). CDR3 DNA sequence: TGCGCCAGCAGCTTAGGCGGGGCTGCCAAAAACATTCAGTACTTC. It is translated as CASSLGGAAKNIQYF.